This passage covers 30 T cell receptor beta chains from one sample sequenced in a study of response to subunit inactivated influenza vaccine. Each CDR3 protein gets one entry after TCRdb re-called the RT-PCR reads with MiXCR. This table holds approximately 680,000 distinct CDR3 sequences, roughly 14% found once. The specimen comprised PBMCs from blood, sampled 11 to 12 days after vaccination. These receptors originate from a man over 45 who received an inactivated influenza vaccine.

The chain joins TRBV20-1 to TRBJ2-1; TRBD2 is a possible D gene (5 bases). With 3 bases removed from V and 6 bases from J, the gap between germline ends came to 15 bases. CDR3 length equals 14 residues. Germline lookup yields CDR1 DFQATT and CDR2 SNEGSKA (reference sequence). The CDR3 loop is CSASPPGRANEQFF. The CDR3 DNA reads TGCAGTGCTAGTCCCCCGGGAAGGGCCAATGAGCAGTTCTTC.

Notes on this clonotype: Being one base from a much bigger clone, this may be a read error. Given the absence of the conserved phenylalanine or tryptophan at the CDR3 end, a read error is likely. This rearrangement joins TRBV5-5 to TRBJ2-5; possible D gene TRBD1, 6 bases. The CDR3 has 14 amino acids. Trimming pared 1 base from V and 4 bases from J, leaving 11 bases between. The V gene's germline CDR1 is SGHKS and CDR2 YYEKEE (reference sequence). In DNA, the CDR3 is TGTGCCAGCAGCTTGCAACAGGGAGTAGAGACCCAGTACTTA. Translation gives CASSLQQGVETQYL.

This clonotype has a count of ten or more. The V gene is TRBV7-9, the J gene TRBJ1-5; 9 positions match TRBD1. The CDR3 covers 13 residues. The germline V gene encodes CDR1 SEHNR and CDR2 FQNEAQ (reference sequence). V gave up 5 bases and J gave up 7 bases; unmatched junction bases: 3. CDR3 bases: TGTGCCAGCAGCACAGGGGGCGAACAGCCCCAGCATTTT. This gives the protein CASSTGGEQPQHF.

The V call is TRBV18, the J call TRBJ2-3, with TRBD2 matching 9 bases. V was pared by 2 bases and J by 2 bases, with 5 bases of the junction left unmatched. The CDR3 covers 16 residues. Germline CDR1 reads KGHSH; CDR2 reads LQKENI. In DNA form, the CDR3 reads TGTGCCAGCTCACCATCTAGCGGGGTATCCACAGATACGCAGTATTTT. Translated: CASSPSSGVSTDTQYF.

The chain employs TRBV4-3 and TRBJ1-4; 8 bases are shared with TRBD1. CDR3 length: 14 amino acids. Germline V CDR1 and CDR2: LGHNA, YSLEER. J gave up 7 bases and V 4 bases, and 5 bases lay outside the gene matches. The CDR3 DNA follows: TGCGCCAGCAGCCCGACAGGGGTCGGTGAAAAACTGTTTTTT. It encodes CASSPTGVGEKLFF.

The rearrangement links TRBV12-3 or TRBV12-4 to TRBJ2-3; D perhaps matches TRBD2 (6 bases). Deletions cut 4 bases from V and 5 bases from J, with 7 bases between. CDR3 length equals 12 residues. The CDR3 spells CASSWRGDTQYF. In DNA, the CDR3 is TGTGCCAGCAGTTGGAGGGGAGATACGCAGTATTTT.

The rearrangement uses TRBV5-1 and TRBJ2-7; 8 nucleotides align to TRBD2. The CDR3 runs 16 residues. The ends lost 1 base at V and 0 bases at J; junction bases unmatched: 6. Per germline, CDR1 SGHRS and CDR2 YFSETQ. Written as DNA, the CDR3 is TGCGCCAGCAGCTTGTTCGGGAGGGCGAGCTCCTACGAGCAGTACTTC. Its translation is CASSLFGRASSYEQYF.

The chain has TRBV9 and TRBJ2-1, with D perhaps TRBD1 or TRBD2 (7 bases each). Trimming stripped 0 bases from V and 9 bases from J, with 25 bases between. Per the germline V gene, CDR1 is SGDLS and CDR2 is YYNGEE. The CDR3 sequence is 18 residues long. The CDR3 spells CASSVAPLIGGGSGEQFF. CDR3 in DNA: TGTGCCAGCAGCGTAGCCCCACTCATAGGGGGCGGGAGCGGTGAGCAGTTCTTC.

The chain is built from TRBV7-2 and TRBJ1-5; D is perhaps TRBD1 (6 bases). This CDR3 has 14 residues. Germline V gene lookup returns CDR1 SGHTA and CDR2 FQGNSA. The V end was cut by 4 bases, the J end by 6 bases, with 13 bases between. DNA for the CDR3: TGTGCCAGCAGCTCTAAAGGGGGTATTCAGCCCCAGCATTTT. Translating gives CASSSKGGIQPQHF.

The rearrangement links TRBV28 to TRBJ2-2; D may be TRBD1 or TRBD2 (5 bases each). The CDR3 consists of 16 residues. Germline CDR1 and CDR2: MDHEN and SYDVKM. Trimming took off 1 base at V and 4 bases at J, with 13 bases between the two ends. The CDR3 DNA follows: TGTGCCAGCAGTTTATCTTCGAGGGACCTCACCGGGGAGCTGTTTTTT. This codes for CASSLSSRDLTGELFF.

The CDR3 reads CAWSAFLGTAQYF. For the CDR3, the DNA is TGTGCCTGGAGTGCTTTTCTGGGGACAGCGCAGTATTTT. The gene calls are TRBV30 and TRBJ2-3, with 7 positions matching TRBD1. This CDR3 contains 13 residues. Looked up from germline, CDR1 is GTSNPN and CDR2 is SVGIG (reference sequence). The V and J ends lost 1 base and 10 bases, in that order; junction bases with no gene match: 8.

This clonotype has a handful of counts. Mismatch with germline at one junction end may stem from a read error. The V and J genes are TRBV6-1 and TRBJ1-5; tentatively, D is TRBD1 (5 bases). Germline values: CDR1 MNHNS, CDR2 SASEGT. The CDR3 has 14 amino acids. The CDR3, as DNA: TGTGCCAGCAGTGAGCAGGGCTCCCTACAGCCCCAACATTTT. Protein sequence: CASSEQGSLQPQHF.

In DNA form, the CDR3 reads TGTGCCAGCAGCCTAAACACCCTTAGCACAGATACGCAGTATTTT. This encodes CASSLNTLSTDTQYF. V is TRBV11-2 and J is TRBJ2-3; D is ambiguous. Trimming removed 5 bases from V and 0 bases from J, with 12 bases in between. The germline V gene encodes CDR1 SGHAT and CDR2 FQNNGV. This CDR3 contains 15 residues.

The genes are TRBV6-5 and TRBJ1-6; D call uncertain. V was trimmed by 2 bases and J by 4 bases, leaving 6 bases between them. The CDR3 has 14 residues. The V gene's germline CDR1 is MNHEY and CDR2 SVGAGI. The CDR3 spells CASSYEEYNSPLHF. The DNA of the CDR3 is TGTGCCAGCAGTTACGAAGAGTATAATTCACCCCTCCACTTT.

This clonotype was recorded a few times. V and J are TRBV3-1 and TRBJ2-1; D remains ambiguous. Germline V gene lookup returns CDR1 LGHDT and CDR2 YNNKEL (reference sequence). The V and J ends lost 2 bases and 5 bases respectively, with 13 bases between them. The CDR3 has 15 residues. The CDR3 reads CASSQMGKTNNEQFF. The CDR3 DNA sequence: TGTGCCAGCAGCCAAATGGGAAAAACCAACAATGAGCAGTTCTTC.

This clonotype was observed a few times. The chain employs TRBV12-3 or TRBV12-4 and TRBJ2-2; possibly TRBD1 for D (6 bases). Trimming pared 3 bases from V and 9 bases from J, leaving 20 bases between. The CDR3 length is 16 residues. The CDR3 DNA is TGTGCCAGCAGTTTGGGCAGGGGTCATACTTACCGGGAGCTGTTTTTT. This translates into CASSLGRGHTYRELFF.

The chain recombines TRBV6-5 with TRBJ1-5; a weak D match, TRBD1 (5 bases). With 4 bases removed from V and 3 bases from J, the gap between germline ends came to 13 bases. CDR1 is MNHEY and CDR2 is SVGAGI in the germline V gene. This CDR3 region has 15 residues. The chain's CDR3 is CASSSRTQINQPQHF. Here the CDR3 DNA reads TGTGCCAGCAGTTCACGGACACAAATCAATCAGCCCCAGCATTTT.

V and J are TRBV5-1 and TRBJ1-2; TRBD1 aligns across 9 bases. The V segment lost 0 bases and the J segment 7 bases; nucleotides outside the gene matches: 4. There are 14 residues in the CDR3. CDR1 is SGHRS, CDR2 YFSETQ, per germline. CDR3 amino acids: CASSLDRGRIGYTF. CDR3 in DNA: TGCGCCAGCAGCTTGGACAGGGGGCGCATTGGCTACACCTTC.

The sample holds a few counts of this clonotype. The chain recombines TRBV10-3 with TRBJ1-4, with 8 bases lining up with TRBD1. V trimming: 2 bases; J trimming: 8 bases; junction bases outside the gene matches: 4. The CDR3 has 14 amino acids. From germline, CDR1 is ENHRY and CDR2 SYGVKD. CDR3 sequence: CAISETGGGEKLFF. The CDR3 DNA reads TGTGCCATCAGTGAGACAGGGGGAGGCGAAAAACTGTTTTTT.

The chain joins TRBV5-1 to TRBJ1-2; no reliable D call. V lost 0 bases to trimming and J lost 3 bases, with 9 bases between them. The CDR3 covers 14 residues. Germline-derived CDR1 and CDR2 are SGHRS and YFSETQ. CDR3 region: CASSLDVRDYGYTF. As DNA, the CDR3 is TGCGCCAGCAGCTTGGATGTCAGAGACTATGGCTACACCTTC.

This clonotype was observed a few times. The V and J genes are TRBV11-2 and TRBJ1-2; D gene unclear. V dropped 4 bases and J dropped 7 bases, with 19 bases sitting between them. The CDR3 spans 15 residues. Per the germline V gene, CDR1 is SGHAT and CDR2 is FQNNGV. The CDR3 sequence: CASSSLQKSLSGYTF. In DNA form, the CDR3 reads TGTGCCAGCAGCTCCCTACAGAAGTCGCTATCTGGCTACACCTTC.

This clonotype occurred many times. V is TRBV6-1 and J is TRBJ1-2; D might be TRBD1 (5 bases). The germline CDR1 and CDR2 sequences are MNHNS and SASEGT. V was cut by 6 bases and J by 6 bases, with 17 bases left in between. This CDR3 spans 14 amino acids. CDR3 sequence (DNA): TGTGCCAGCAGGGCGCCCGGACACGTCGATGGCTACACCTTC. It is translated as CASRAPGHVDGYTF.

The CDR3 sequence: CASSFLSGGLYNEQFF. The DNA of the CDR3 is TGTGCCAGCAGTTTTCTGTCCGGGGGGCTCTACAATGAGCAGTTCTTC. The chain joins TRBV28 to TRBJ2-1; perhaps TRBD2 as D (7 bases). CDR1 is MDHEN and CDR2 is SYDVKM in the germline V gene. The CDR3 totals 16 residues. Trimming cost V 3 bases and J 3 bases, with 15 bases left between them.

This clonotype was observed a few times. V usage is TRBV27 and J usage is TRBJ1-1; tentatively, D is TRBD1 (6 bases). V lost 8 bases and J lost 4, with 14 bases in between. CDR3 length: 13 amino acids. Germline V lookup: CDR1 MNHEY, CDR2 SMNVEV (reference sequence). CDR3 residues: CASGDRGGTEAFF. CDR3 DNA sequence: TGTGCCAGCGGCGACAGAGGGGGCACTGAAGCTTTCTTT.

The chain uses TRBV6-1 and TRBJ1-6; TRBD1 agrees at 7 bases. Germline loops: CDR1 MNHNS, CDR2 SASEGT. The CDR3 has 15 residues. The V segment lost 1 base and the J segment 9 bases; nucleotides outside the gene matches: 6. The CDR3 sequence is CASSEEEGAGSPLHF. DNA for the CDR3: TGTGCCAGCAGTGAAGAAGAGGGGGCCGGTTCACCCCTCCACTTT.

The chain couples TRBV2 to TRBJ2-7; TRBD1 agrees at 10 bases. This CDR3 is 14 amino acids long. J gave up 2 bases and V 6 bases, and 4 bases lay outside the gene matches. In germline, CDR1 is SNHLY, CDR2 FYNNEI. The CDR3 loop reads CASRRDRGTYEQYF. For the CDR3, the DNA is TGTGCCAGCAGGAGGGACAGGGGTACCTACGAGCAGTACTTC.

The V call is TRBV4-3, the J call TRBJ2-5; D perhaps matches TRBD2 (6 bases). V shed 0 bases and J shed 6 bases, with 14 bases lying between them. Germline CDR1 reads LGHNA; CDR2 reads YSLEER. CDR3 size: 15 residues. The CDR3 coding sequence is TGCGCCAGCAGCCAAGACTCGGGCGGGGTTCAGACCCAGTACTTC. Translating gives CASSQDSGGVQTQYF.

The genes are TRBV3-1 and TRBJ1-5; TRBD1 is a possible D gene (6 bases). The CDR3 consists of 14 residues. V lost 4 bases to trimming and J lost 5 bases, with 12 bases between them. The germline CDR1 and CDR2 sequences are LGHDT and YNNKEL (reference sequence). CDR3 amino acids: CASSPLGGDQPQHF. The CDR3 bases are TGTGCCAGCAGCCCCCTAGGGGGGGATCAGCCCCAGCATTTT.

This clonotype was counted between two and nine times. This chain connects TRBV5-1 to TRBJ2-1; D is unclear. With 3 bases removed from V and 1 base from J, the gap between germline ends came to 11 bases. The CDR3 is 15 residues long. Germline lookup yields CDR1 SGHRS and CDR2 YFSETQ. The CDR3 spells CASSSDGTSYNEQFF. CDR3 bases: TGCGCCAGCAGCTCGGACGGAACTTCCTACAATGAGCAGTTCTTC. The whole variable domain, filled in from reference TRBV5-1 and TRBJ2-1, reads KAGVTQTPRYLIKTRGQQVTLSCSPISGHRSVSWYQQTPGQGLQFLFEYFSETQRNKGNFPGRFSGRQFSNSRSEMNVSTLELGDSALYLCASSSDGTSYNEQFFGPGTRLTVL.

CDR3 residues: CASVRGGTGAQGETQYF. The CDR3 DNA follows: TGTGCCAGCGTGAGGGGAGGGACAGGGGCTCAAGGGGAGACCCAGTACTTC. The J gene is TRBJ2-5, the V gene TRBV6-2 or TRBV6-3; 10 bases fit TRBD1. From germline, CDR1 is MNHEY and CDR2 SVGEGT. The CDR3 sequence is 17 residues long. J was trimmed by 5 bases and V by 8 bases; bases with no gene match: 17.